This T cell receptor beta chain is drawn from a study of blood T cell repertoires in COVID-19. As for the study in general: Sources were T cells, B-cell-depleted T cells, or PBMCs; the material itself was cDNA or gDNA.

Original processing methods: Estimated nucleated cell counts came from reference gene primer amplification. Sequenced by immunoSEQ multiplex PCR; TCRdb stores in-frame clones only, minus some. For V, J and clone size, that table is used; D and trimming come from the DNA. The sample lists around 400,000 clones; more than 70% were seen once. Germline assignment: CDR1 SGHNT and CDR2 YENEEA. Trimming stripped 1 base from V and 2 bases from J, with 10 bases between. CDR3 length equals 15 residues. Participants' reported clinical history set cohort assignment. A PCR-confirmed or clinician-diagnosed COVID-19 case had contacted exposed participants within 2 weeks of entry.

Sequencing was carried out using PBMCs or T cells enriched from blood (not recorded which). The chain recombines TRBV11-3 with TRBJ2-3; maybe TRBD1 (5 bases). The clonotype was recovered from a woman aged 18-29 years who had been exposed to COVID-19. Written as DNA, the CDR3 is TGTGCCAGCAGCTTAGTACAGGACCTCACAGATACGCAGTATTTT. It translates to CASSLVQDLTDTQYF.